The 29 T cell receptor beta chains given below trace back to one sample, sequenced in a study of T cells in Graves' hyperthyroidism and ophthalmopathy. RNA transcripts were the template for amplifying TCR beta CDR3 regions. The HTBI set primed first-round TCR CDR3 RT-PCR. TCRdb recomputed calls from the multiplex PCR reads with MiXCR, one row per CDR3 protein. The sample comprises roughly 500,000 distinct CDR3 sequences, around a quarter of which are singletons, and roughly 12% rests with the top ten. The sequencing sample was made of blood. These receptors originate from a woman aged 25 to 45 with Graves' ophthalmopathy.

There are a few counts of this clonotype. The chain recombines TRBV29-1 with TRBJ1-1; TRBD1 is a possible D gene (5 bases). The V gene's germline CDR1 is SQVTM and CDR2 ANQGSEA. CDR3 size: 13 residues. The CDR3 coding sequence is TGCACTATCCAGACACAGGAAGACACTGAAGCTTTCTTT. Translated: CTIQTQEDTEAFF. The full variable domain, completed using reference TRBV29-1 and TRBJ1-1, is SAVISQKPSRDICQRGTSLTIQCQVDSQVTMMFWYRQQPGQSLTLIATANQGSEATYESGFVIDKFPISRPNLTFSTLTVSNMSPEDSSIYLCTIQTQEDTEAFFGQGTRLTVV.

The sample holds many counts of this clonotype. DNA for the CDR3: TGCGCCAGCAGCCGCGAGGGGAGGGGGGACACTGAAGCTTTCTTT. It codes for CASSREGRGDTEAFF. The V gene is TRBV4-1, the J gene TRBJ1-1, with D possibly TRBD1 on 6 matching bases. The germline gives CDR1 MGHRA, CDR2 YSYEKL. This CDR3 contains 15 residues. V was clipped by 4 bases and J by 3 bases, with 15 bases between them.

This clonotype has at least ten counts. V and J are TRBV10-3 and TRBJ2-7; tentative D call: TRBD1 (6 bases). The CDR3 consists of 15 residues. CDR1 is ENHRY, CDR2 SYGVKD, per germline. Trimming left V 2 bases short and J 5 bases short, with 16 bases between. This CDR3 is CAISEPPQGIDEQYF. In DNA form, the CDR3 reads TGTGCCATCAGTGAGCCCCCACAGGGAATCGACGAGCAGTACTTC.

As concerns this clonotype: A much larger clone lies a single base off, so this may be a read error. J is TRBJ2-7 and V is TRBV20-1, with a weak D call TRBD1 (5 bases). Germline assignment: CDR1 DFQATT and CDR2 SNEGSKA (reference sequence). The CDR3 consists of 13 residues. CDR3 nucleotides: TGCAGTGCTAGTAGGGGATTGACCTACGAGCAGTGCTTC. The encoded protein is CSASRGLTYEQCF.

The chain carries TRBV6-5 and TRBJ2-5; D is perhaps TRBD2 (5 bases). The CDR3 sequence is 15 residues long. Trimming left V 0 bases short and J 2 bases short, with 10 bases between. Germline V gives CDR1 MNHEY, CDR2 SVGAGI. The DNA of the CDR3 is TGTGCCAGCAGTTACTCTGACTATAAACAAGAGACCCAGTACTTC. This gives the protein CASSYSDYKQETQYF.

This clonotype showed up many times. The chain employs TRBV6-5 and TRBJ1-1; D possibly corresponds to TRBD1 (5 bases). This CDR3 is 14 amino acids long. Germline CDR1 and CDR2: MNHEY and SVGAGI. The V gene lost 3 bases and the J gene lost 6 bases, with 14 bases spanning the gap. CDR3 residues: CASSYTEGSSEAFF. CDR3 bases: TGTGCCAGCAGTTATACAGAGGGGAGTTCTGAAGCTTTCTTT.

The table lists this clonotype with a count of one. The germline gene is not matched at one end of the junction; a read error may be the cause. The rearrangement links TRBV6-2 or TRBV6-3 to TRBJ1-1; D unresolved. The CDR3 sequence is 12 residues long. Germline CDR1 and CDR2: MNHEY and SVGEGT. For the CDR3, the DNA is TGTGCCAGCAGTAGGGTGAACACTGAACCTTTCTTT. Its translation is CASSRVNTEPFF.

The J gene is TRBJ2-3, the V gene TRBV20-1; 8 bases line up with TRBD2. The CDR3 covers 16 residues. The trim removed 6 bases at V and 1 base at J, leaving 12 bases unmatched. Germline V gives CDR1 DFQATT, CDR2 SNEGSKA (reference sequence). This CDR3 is CSAQRTFSGGTDTQYF. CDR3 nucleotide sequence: TGCAGTGCCCAAAGGACCTTTAGCGGGGGCACAGATACGCAGTATTTT.

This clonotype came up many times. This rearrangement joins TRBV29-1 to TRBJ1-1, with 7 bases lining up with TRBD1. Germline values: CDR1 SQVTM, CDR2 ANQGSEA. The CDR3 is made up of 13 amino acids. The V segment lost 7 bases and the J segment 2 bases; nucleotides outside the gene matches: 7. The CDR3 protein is CSENRGLNTEAFF. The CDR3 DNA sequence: TGCAGCGAAAACAGGGGACTAAACACTGAAGCTTTCTTT.

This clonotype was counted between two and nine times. The CDR3 region has the DNA TGTGCCACCAGCAGAGCAAGGACAGGGTGGCGGGAGACCCAGTACTTC. Protein product: CATSRARTGWRETQYF. The rearrangement links TRBV15 to TRBJ2-5; 8 bases match TRBD1. CDR1 and CDR2 from the germline V gene are LNHNV and YYDKDF (reference sequence). The CDR3 spans 16 residues. Germline trimming cut 1 base from V and 5 bases from J; bases unmatched to any gene: 9.

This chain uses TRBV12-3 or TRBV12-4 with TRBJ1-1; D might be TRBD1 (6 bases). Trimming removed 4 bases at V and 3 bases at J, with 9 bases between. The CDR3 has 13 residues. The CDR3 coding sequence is TGTGCCAGCAGTTGGAACAGGGACACTGAAGCTTTCTTT. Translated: CASSWNRDTEAFF.

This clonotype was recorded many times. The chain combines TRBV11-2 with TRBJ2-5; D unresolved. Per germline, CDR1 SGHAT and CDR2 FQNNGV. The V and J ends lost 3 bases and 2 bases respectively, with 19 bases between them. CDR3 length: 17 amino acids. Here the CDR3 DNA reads TGTGCCAGCAGCTTTTCCCCTTCTGAACTGGGGCAAGAGACCCAGTACTTC. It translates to CASSFSPSELGQETQYF.

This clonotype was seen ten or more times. CDR3 residues: CASGDRLYGYTF. The CDR3, as DNA: TGTGCTAGTGGCGACAGGCTCTATGGCTACACCTTC. The chain couples TRBV12-5 to TRBJ1-2; possible D gene TRBD1, 6 bases. Germline V gene lookup returns CDR1 LGHNT and CDR2 FRNRAP. The V end lost 6 bases, the J end lost 4 bases, and 9 bases lay between the germline ends. The CDR3 contains 12 residues. Drawing the rest from reference TRBV12-5 and TRBJ1-2, the complete variable domain is DARVTQTPRHKVTEMGQEVTMRCQPILGHNTVFWYRQTMMQGLELLAYFRNRAPLDDSGMPKDRFSAEMPDATLATLKIQPSEPRDSAVYFCASGDRLYGYTFGSGTRLTVV.

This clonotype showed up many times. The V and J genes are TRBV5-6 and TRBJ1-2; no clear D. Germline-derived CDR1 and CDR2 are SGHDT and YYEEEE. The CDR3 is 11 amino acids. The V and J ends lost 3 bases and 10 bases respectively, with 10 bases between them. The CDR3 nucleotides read TGTGCCAGCAGCTCTTGGTGGGACTACACCTTC. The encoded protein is CASSSWWDYTF.

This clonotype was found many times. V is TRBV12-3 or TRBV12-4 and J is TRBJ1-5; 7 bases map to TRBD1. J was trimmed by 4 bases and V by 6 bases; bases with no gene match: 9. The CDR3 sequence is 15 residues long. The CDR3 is CASRPGQDVNQPQHF. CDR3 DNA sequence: TGTGCCAGCAGACCTGGACAGGACGTAAATCAGCCCCAGCATTTT.

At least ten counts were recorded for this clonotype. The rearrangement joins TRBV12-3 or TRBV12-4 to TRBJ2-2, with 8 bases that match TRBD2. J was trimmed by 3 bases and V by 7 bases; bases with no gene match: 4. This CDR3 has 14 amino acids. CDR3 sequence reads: CASKAGGYTGELFF. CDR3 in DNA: TGTGCCAGCAAGGCGGGGGGTTACACCGGGGAGCTGTTTTTT.

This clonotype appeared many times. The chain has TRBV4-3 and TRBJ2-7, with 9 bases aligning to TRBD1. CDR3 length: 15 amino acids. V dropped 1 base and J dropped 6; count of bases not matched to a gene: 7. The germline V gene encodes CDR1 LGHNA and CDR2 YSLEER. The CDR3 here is CASSQGWDRVSEQYF. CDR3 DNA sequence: TGCGCCAGCAGCCAAGGCTGGGACAGGGTCTCCGAGCAGTACTTC.

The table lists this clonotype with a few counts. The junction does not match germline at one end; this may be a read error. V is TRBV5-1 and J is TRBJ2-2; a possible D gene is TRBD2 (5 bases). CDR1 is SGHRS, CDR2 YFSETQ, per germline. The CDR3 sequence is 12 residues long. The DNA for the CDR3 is TGCGCCAGCAGCTTGAACACCGGGGAGCTGTGTTTT. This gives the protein CASSLNTGELCF.

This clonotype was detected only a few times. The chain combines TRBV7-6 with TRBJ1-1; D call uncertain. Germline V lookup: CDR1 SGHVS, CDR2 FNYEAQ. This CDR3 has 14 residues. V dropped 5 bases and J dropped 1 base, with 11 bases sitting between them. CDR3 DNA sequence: TGTGCCAGCAGCAGCGCTCAGCGGAACACTGAAGCTTTCTTT. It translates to CASSSAQRNTEAFF.

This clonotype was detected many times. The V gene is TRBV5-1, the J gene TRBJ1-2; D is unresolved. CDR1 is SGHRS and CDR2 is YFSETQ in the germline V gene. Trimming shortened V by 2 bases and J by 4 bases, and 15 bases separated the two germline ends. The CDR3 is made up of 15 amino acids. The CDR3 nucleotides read TGCGCCAGCAGCTTTCTCTCTGCGACGGTCTATGGCTACACCTTC. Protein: CASSFLSATVYGYTF.

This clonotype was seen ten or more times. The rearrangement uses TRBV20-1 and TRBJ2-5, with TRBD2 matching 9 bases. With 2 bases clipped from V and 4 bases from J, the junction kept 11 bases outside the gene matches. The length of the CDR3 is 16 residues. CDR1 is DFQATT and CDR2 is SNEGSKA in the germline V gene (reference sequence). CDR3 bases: TGCAGTGCTAGATTATTATGGCGGGGGGGCCGAGAGACCCAGTACTTC. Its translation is CSARLLWRGGRETQYF.

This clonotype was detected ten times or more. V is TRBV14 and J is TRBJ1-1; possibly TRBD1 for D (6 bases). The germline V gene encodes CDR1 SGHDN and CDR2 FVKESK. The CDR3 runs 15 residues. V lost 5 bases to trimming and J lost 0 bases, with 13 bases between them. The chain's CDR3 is CASSSTGIMNTEAFF. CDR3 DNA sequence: TGTGCCAGCAGCTCTACAGGGATCATGAACACTGAAGCTTTCTTT.

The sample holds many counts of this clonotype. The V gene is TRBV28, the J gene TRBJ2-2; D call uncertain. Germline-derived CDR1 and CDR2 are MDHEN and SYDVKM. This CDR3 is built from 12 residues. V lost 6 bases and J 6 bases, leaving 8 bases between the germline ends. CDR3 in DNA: TGTGCCAGCAGCGTCGCCCCCGGGGAGCTGTTTTTT. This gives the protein CASSVAPGELFF.

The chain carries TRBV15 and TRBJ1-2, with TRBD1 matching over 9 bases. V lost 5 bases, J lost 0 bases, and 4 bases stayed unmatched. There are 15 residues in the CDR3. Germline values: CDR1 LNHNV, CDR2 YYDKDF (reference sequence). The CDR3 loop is CATSPWTGANYGYTF. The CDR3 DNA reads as TGTGCCACCAGCCCATGGACAGGGGCTAACTATGGCTACACCTTC.

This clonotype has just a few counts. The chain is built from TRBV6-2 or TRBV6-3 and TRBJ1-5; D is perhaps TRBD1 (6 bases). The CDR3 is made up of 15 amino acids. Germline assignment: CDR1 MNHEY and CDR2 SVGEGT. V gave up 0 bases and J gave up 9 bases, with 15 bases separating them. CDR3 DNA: TGTGCCAGCAGTTACTCCCCAGGGGCAAGGCGGCCCCAGCATTTT. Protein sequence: CASSYSPGARRPQHF.

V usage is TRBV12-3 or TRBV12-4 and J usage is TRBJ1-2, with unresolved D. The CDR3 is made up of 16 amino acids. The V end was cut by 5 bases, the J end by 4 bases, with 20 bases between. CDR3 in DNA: TGTGCCAGCAGTGCCACAGCAGGTCCTATCGGCTATGGCTACACCTTC. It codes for CASSATAGPIGYGYTF.

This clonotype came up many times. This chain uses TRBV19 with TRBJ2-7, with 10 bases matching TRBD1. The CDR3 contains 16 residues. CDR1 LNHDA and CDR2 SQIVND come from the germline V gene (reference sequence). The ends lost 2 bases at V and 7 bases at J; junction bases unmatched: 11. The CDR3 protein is CASSIYSSGTGEEQYF. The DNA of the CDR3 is TGTGCCAGTAGTATATATTCTTCGGGGACAGGGGAAGAGCAGTACTTC.

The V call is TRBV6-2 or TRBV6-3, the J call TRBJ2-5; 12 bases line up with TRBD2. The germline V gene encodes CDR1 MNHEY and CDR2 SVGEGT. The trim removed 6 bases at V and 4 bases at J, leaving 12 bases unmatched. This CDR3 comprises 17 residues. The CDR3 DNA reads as TGTGCCAGCAGCCTACACCCTAGCGGGGGGGCCCCAGAGACCCAGTACTTC. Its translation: CASSLHPSGGAPETQYF.

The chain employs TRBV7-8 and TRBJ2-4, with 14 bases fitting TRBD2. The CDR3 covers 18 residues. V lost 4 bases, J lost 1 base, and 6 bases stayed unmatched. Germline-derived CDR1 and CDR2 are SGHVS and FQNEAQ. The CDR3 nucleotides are TGTGCCAGCAGCTCCCGGACTAGCGGGGGGTCGGCCAAAAACATTCAGTACTTC. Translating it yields CASSSRTSGGSAKNIQYF.